This T cell receptor (beta chain) was found in a study of T cell repertoires in cytomegalovirus infection. In the study overall: CMV infection together with matching HLA type was indicated by public TCR beta signatures.

The germline gives CDR1 MNHEY, CDR2 SVGEGT. CDR3 length equals 15 residues. V lost 4 bases, J lost 8 bases, and 7 bases stayed unmatched. TCRdb itself ran the reads through MiXCR, one entry per CDR3 protein. The sample holds 60,000 to 75,000 distinct CDR3 sequences; under 30% are singletons and the top ten take roughly 65%. Regarding this clonotype: Its specificity is unknown.

The sequencing used CD8+ T cells from cultured PBMCs, collected from culture after CMV antigen stimulation. The clonotype originates from a human donor in good health (CMV status not recorded). Some clones in this sample may be carry-over from other donors' samples. The chain recombines TRBV6-2 or TRBV6-3 with TRBJ1-6; 8 bases line up with TRBD1. The CDR3 DNA is TGTGCCAGCAGTTCCTCCGACAGGGGAGATTCACCCCTCCACTTT. This sequence encodes CASSSSDRGDSPLHF.